The rows below give T cell receptor beta chains drawn from one sample of a study of T cell repertoires in cytomegalovirus infection. TCRdb recomputed calls from the reads with MiXCR, one row per CDR3 protein. The sample consists of 69,000 or so distinct CDR3 sequences, 25% to 30% of them appearing once. These receptors have no identified antigens. Sequenced here: CD8+ T cells from cultured PBMCs, sampled from culture after CMV antigen stimulation. Receptor source: a human donor in good health (CMV status not recorded). Some clones in this sample may be carry-over from other donors' samples. Both conserved end residues are part of each CDR3. The D gene is left open where the match is weak. Rows give clone size only sometimes, using once, few, many, or a class for an expanded clone.

V: TRBV7-9; size: -; D: TRBD1; J: TRBJ2-3; DNA: TGTGCCAGCACCCCTCTCGGCGGACAGGTTCAGTATTTT; CDR3: CASTPLGGQVQYF
V: TRBV6-1; size: many; D: TRBD1; J: TRBJ2-7; DNA: TGTGCCAGCAGTTATCACGGGACAGGGGGAACCTACGAGCAGTACTTC; CDR3: CASSYHGTGGTYEQYF
V: TRBV4-1; size: few; D: -; J: TRBJ2-7; DNA: TGCGCCAGCAGCCACGGGACTCCATGGCACGAGCAGTACTTC; CDR3: CASSHGTPWHEQYF
V: TRBV27; size: -; D: -; J: TRBJ1-2; DNA: TGTGCCAGCAGTTTATTCGGGGGGACCTATGGCTACACCTTC; CDR3: CASSLFGGTYGYTF
V: TRBV27; size: few; D: TRBD2; J: TRBJ2-2; DNA: TGTGCCAGCAGTTCCGGACTAGGGGCCGGGGAGCTGTTTTTT; CDR3: CASSSGLGAGELFF
V: TRBV7-8; size: -; D: -; J: TRBJ2-1; DNA: TGTGCCAGCAGCTTAGGTCAGGGATTGAATGAGCAGTTCTTC; CDR3: CASSLGQGLNEQFF
V: TRBV6-2/TRBV6-3; size: -; D: -; J: TRBJ2-7; DNA: TGTGCCAGCACGGATCAAAACTCCTACGAGCAGTACTTC; CDR3: CASTDQNSYEQYF
V: TRBV30; size: -; D: TRBD2; J: TRBJ2-7; DNA: TGTGCCTGGAGTGACCCGGGGGGTAGCGGGAGAACTTCCTACGAGCAGTACTTC; CDR3: CAWSDPGGSGRTSYEQYF
V: TRBV12-3/TRBV12-4; size: -; D: -; J: TRBJ1-1; DNA: TGTGCCAGCAGCCCCGGTCCCCGAGCTTTCTTT; CDR3: CASSPGPRAFF
V: TRBV28; size: -; D: TRBD1; J: TRBJ1-5; DNA: TGTGCCAGCAACCTTGACAGGGAAATAGATAGCAATCAGCCCCAGCATTTT; CDR3: CASNLDREIDSNQPQHF
V: TRBV7-8; size: few; D: TRBD1; J: TRBJ2-2; DNA: TGTGCCAGCAGCTTAGGGACAGGGGCCACCGGGGAGCTGTTTTTT; CDR3: CASSLGTGATGELFF
V: TRBV12-3/TRBV12-4; size: many; D: -; J: TRBJ2-7; DNA: TGTGCCAGCAGTTTAGCGGGAGTAGCCTACGAGCAGTACTTC; CDR3: CASSLAGVAYEQYF
V: TRBV7-9; size: many; D: -; J: TRBJ1-1; DNA: TGTGCCAGCAATTCCGTGAACACTGAAGCTTTCTTT; CDR3: CASNSVNTEAFF
V: TRBV7-6; size: -; D: TRBD2; J: TRBJ2-3; DNA: TGTGCCAGCAGCCAGAGCGGGGGGGCCGAAGATACGCAGTATTTT; CDR3: CASSQSGGAEDTQYF
V: TRBV7-9; size: few; D: TRBD1; J: TRBJ2-3; DNA: TGTGCCAGCAGCTCGACAGGGATGGGGACCACAGATACGCAGTATTTT; CDR3: CASSSTGMGTTDTQYF
V: TRBV6-6; size: -; D: -; J: TRBJ2-5; DNA: TGTGCCAGCAGTTACCCCTCTCACGGGGCGGGGTACCAAGAGACCCAGTACTTC; CDR3: CASSYPSHGAGYQETQYF
V: TRBV7-2; size: -; D: -; J: TRBJ2-7; DNA: TGTGCCAGCAGCTTAGGGTTCCCCTACGAGCAGTACTTC; CDR3: CASSLGFPYEQYF
V: TRBV4-3; size: -; D: TRBD2; J: TRBJ2-5; DNA: TGCGCCAGCAGCCAAGGAGTAGCGGGGGGGCGGGAGACCCAGTACTTC; CDR3: CASSQGVAGGRETQYF
V: TRBV7-2; size: many; D: TRBD2; J: TRBJ2-2; DNA: TGTGCCAGCAGCTCAGGGACTAGCGGGAGGGCCACCGGGGAGCTGTTTTTT; CDR3: CASSSGTSGRATGELFF
V: TRBV7-6; size: many; D: -; J: TRBJ2-2; DNA: TGTGCCAGCAGCTTAGCAGGGGTGACGAACACCGGGGAGCTGTTTTTT; CDR3: CASSLAGVTNTGELFF
V: TRBV5-5; size: few; D: -; J: TRBJ2-2; DNA: TGTGCCAGCAGCTTACGGACAGCCGGGGAGCTGTTTTTT; CDR3: CASSLRTAGELFF
V: TRBV20-1; size: -; D: TRBD2; J: TRBJ2-7; DNA: TGCAGTGCGCAAGGACTAGCGGGAGTCAACGAGCAGTACTTC; CDR3: CSAQGLAGVNEQYF
V: TRBV7-9; size: -; D: -; J: TRBJ2-3; DNA: TGTGCCAGCAGCGGTACAGGGACTAGCACAGATACGCAGTATTTT; CDR3: CASSGTGTSTDTQYF
V: TRBV25-1; size: few; D: TRBD1; J: TRBJ1-1; DNA: TGTGCCAGCAGTGAGACAGGGTCCACTGAAGCTTTCTTT; CDR3: CASSETGSTEAFF
V: TRBV4-2; size: many; D: -; J: TRBJ2-2; DNA: TGTGCCAGCAGCCAAGCAAGTGATCAGAACACCGGGGAGCTGTTTTTT; CDR3: CASSQASDQNTGELFF
V: TRBV5-6; size: once; D: TRBD1; J: TRBJ1-3; DNA: TGTGCCAGCAGCTTCGGTTCGCAGGGGGCAGACACCATATATTTT; CDR3: CASSFGSQGADTIYF
V: TRBV4-3; size: few; D: TRBD1; J: TRBJ1-1; DNA: TGCGCCAGCAGCCTCTCGGGACAGCTGAACACTGAAGCTTTCTTT; CDR3: CASSLSGQLNTEAFF
V: TRBV6-1; size: -; D: -; J: TRBJ1-5; DNA: TGTGCCAGCAGTTACTACGCGAGCAATCAGCCCCAGCATTTT; CDR3: CASSYYASNQPQHF
V: TRBV5-6; size: few; D: -; J: TRBJ1-4; DNA: TGTGCCAGCAGCTTGGATTCACGGGGACGAGCAAATGAAAAACTGTTTTTT; CDR3: CASSLDSRGRANEKLFF
V: TRBV7-3; size: few; D: TRBD2; J: TRBJ2-3; DNA: TGTGCCAGCAGCTCACCTAGCGGGGGGGAAACAGATACGCAGTATTTT; CDR3: CASSSPSGGETDTQYF
V: TRBV7-6; size: many; D: TRBD2; J: TRBJ2-1; DNA: TGTGCCAGCAGCTCGGGGACTAGCGCGTACAATGAGCAGTTCTTC; CDR3: CASSSGTSAYNEQFF
V: TRBV27; size: few; D: -; J: TRBJ2-2; DNA: TGTGCCAGCAGTTACGGGGACACCACCGGGGAGCTGTTTTTT; CDR3: CASSYGDTTGELFF
V: TRBV9; size: few; D: TRBD2; J: TRBJ2-5; DNA: TGTGCCAGCAGCCCCGTAGGGACTAGCGAAGAGACCCAGTACTTC; CDR3: CASSPVGTSEETQYF
V: TRBV29-1; size: -; D: -; J: TRBJ1-2; DNA: TGCAGCGTTGAAGGACGGGGTGGCTACACCTTC; CDR3: CSVEGRGGYTF
V: TRBV19; size: -; D: -; J: TRBJ1-5; DNA: TGTGCCAGTAGCACGGGGGGCCTCGGTCAGCCCCAGCATTTT; CDR3: CASSTGGLGQPQHF
V: TRBV12-3/TRBV12-4; size: -; D: -; J: TRBJ2-6; DNA: TGTGCCAGCAGTACCCTAGGGGGGGCCAACGTCCTGACTTTC; CDR3: CASSTLGGANVLTF
V: TRBV29-1; size: few; D: TRBD1; J: TRBJ2-7; DNA: TGCAGCGTTGAAGATTTCGACAGGGTCGGGACCTACGAGCAGTACTTC; CDR3: CSVEDFDRVGTYEQYF